Listed below are T cell receptor beta chains from one sample, sequenced in a study of control samples from healthy donors and cancer patients. Assay: immunoSEQ multiplex PCR; the TCRdb copy retains only in-frame clones and omits some. The data contain about 170,000 clones, about nine tenths of them singletons. The sample was blood. These receptors came from a woman between 25 and 40 years old in good health. Each CDR3 is given with its conserved first and last residue. A D gene is named only where the DNA matches it firmly. Where a row states a size, it is once, few, many or the class of an expanded clone; other rows omit it.

v_gene	j_gene	d_gene	abundance	CDR3aa	CDR3nt
TRBV2	TRBJ2-1	TRBD1	-	CASSTTHRGTSYNEQFF	TGTGCCAGCAGCACCACACACAGGGGGACCTCCTACAATGAGCAGTTCTTC
TRBV10-2	TRBJ1-5	-	-	CASSDPGGNQPQHF	TGCGCCAGCAGTGACCCCGGGGGTAATCAGCCCCAGCATTTT
TRBV5-6	TRBJ1-3	-	-	CASSLVWAGNTIYF	TGTGCCAGCAGCTTGGTCTGGGCTGGAAACACCATATATTTT
TRBV19	TRBJ1-3	TRBD1	-	CASIQGARGNTIYF	TGTGCCAGTATCCAGGGGGCAAGAGGAAACACCATATATTTT
TRBV7-2	TRBJ2-3	-	-	CASSLVITRSTDTQYF	TGTGCCAGCAGCTTAGTAATTACACGTAGCACAGATACGCAGTATTTT
TRBV23-1	TRBJ2-5	-	-	CASSPPMTSQETQYF	TGCGCCAGCAGTCCCCCAATGACGTCCCAAGAGACCCAGTACTTC
TRBV15	TRBJ2-2	-	-	CATSRGRTSNTGELFF	TGTGCCACCAGCAGAGGCAGGACATCGAACACCGGGGAGCTGTTTTTT
TRBV28	TRBJ1-5	-	-	CASSFQNNQPQHF	TGTGCCAGCAGTTTTCAAAACAATCAGCCCCAGCATTTT
TRBV7-2	TRBJ1-6	-	-	CASSLLQRNSPLHF	TGTGCCAGCAGCTTACTACAGAGGAATTCACCCCTCCACTTT
TRBV3-1/TRBV3-2	TRBJ2-3	TRBD2	-	CASSRTSGGAQDTQYF	TGTGCCAGCAGCCGGACTAGCGGGGGGGCCCAAGATACGCAGTATTTT
TRBV1	TRBJ2-7	-	once	CTSSQEDEQYF	TGCACCAGCAGCCAAGAGGATGAGCAGTACTTC
TRBV6-2/TRBV6-3	TRBJ2-1	-	-	CASSYAGTYNEQFF	TGTGCCAGCAGTTACGCGGGAACCTACAATGAGCAGTTCTTC
TRBV5-1	TRBJ2-7	TRBD1	once	CASSRQGASSYEQYF	TGCGCCAGCAGTCGACAGGGGGCGAGCTCCTACGAGCAGTACTTC
TRBV7-8	TRBJ1-1	-	-	CASSPWDGTEAFF	TGTGCCAGCAGCCCCTGGGACGGCACTGAAGCTTTCTTT
TRBV5-8	TRBJ2-7	-	-	CASSSRTVPYEQYF	TGTGCCAGCAGCAGCCGGACAGTTCCCTACGAGCAGTACTTC
TRBV18	TRBJ1-2	TRBD1	-	CASSPLVTKQGHYGYTF	TGTGCCAGCTCACCACTCGTTACCAAACAGGGGCACTATGGCTACACCTTC
TRBV28	TRBJ2-7	TRBD2	-	CASSRLAGAHEQYF	TGTGCCAGCAGTCGACTAGCGGGAGCTCACGAGCAGTACTTC
TRBV3-1/TRBV3-2	TRBJ2-4	-	-	CASSQVGAGANIQYF	TGTGCCAGCAGCCAAGTGGGTGCGGGGGCCAACATTCAGTACTTC
TRBV7-2	TRBJ2-2	-	-	CASSPDPNTGELFF	TGTGCCAGCAGCCCCGACCCGAACACCGGGGAGCTGTTTTTT
TRBV7-9	TRBJ2-2	-	-	CASSRTSPNTGELFF	TGTGCCAGCAGCCGAACTAGTCCGAACACCGGGGAGCTGTTTTTT
TRBV12-3/TRBV12-4	TRBJ1-2	-	-	CASSQGGYGYTF	TGTGCCAGCAGTCAGGGTGGCTATGGCTACACCTTC
TRBV18	TRBJ1-6	TRBD1	once	CASSLDRGNSPLHF	TGTGCCAGCTCATTGGACAGGGGGAATTCACCCCTCCACTTT